A selection of T cell receptor beta chains follows, all from one sample in a study of shared clonotypes between healthy human individuals. The protocol was immunoSEQ multiplex PCR, while the TCRdb copy is restricted to in-frame clones and leaves out a portion. This repertoire shows some 300,000 clones, less than 75% found once; its top ten account for under 11%. Sequencing was done on a sample of memory CD4+ T cells sorted from blood. Receptor source: a young man in good health. Each CDR3 is given with its conserved first and last residue. The order of the fields is D gene, J gene, clone size, V gene, CDR3 DNA, CDR3 protein. D genes are given only for firm matches. Part of the rows lack a size; the others show once, few, many or a class for expanded clones.

d_gene: TRBD2
j_gene: TRBJ2-5
abundance: -
v_gene: TRBV28
CDR3nt: TGTGCCAGCAGTCAAGCGGGAGATTCGGAGACCCAGTACTTC
CDR3aa: CASSQAGDSETQYF

d_gene: TRBD2
j_gene: TRBJ2-1
abundance: -
v_gene: TRBV27
CDR3nt: TGTGCCAGCAGATCACCGGGACTAGCGGCTGAGCAGTTCTTC
CDR3aa: CASRSPGLAAEQFF

d_gene: TRBD1
j_gene: TRBJ2-7
abundance: -
v_gene: TRBV28
CDR3nt: TGTGCCAGCAGGGGACAGGGGTATTTGTACGAGCAGTACTTC
CDR3aa: CASRGQGYLYEQYF

d_gene: -
j_gene: TRBJ1-1
abundance: -
v_gene: TRBV6-1
CDR3nt: TGTGCCAGCAGTGAAGTCCCGAGCACTGAAGCTTTCTTT
CDR3aa: CASSEVPSTEAFF

d_gene: -
j_gene: TRBJ1-3
abundance: -
v_gene: TRBV6-5
CDR3nt: TGTGCCAGCAGCCGGATAACTGGAAACACCATATATTTT
CDR3aa: CASSRITGNTIYF

d_gene: -
j_gene: TRBJ2-5
abundance: -
v_gene: TRBV5-4
CDR3nt: TGTGCCAGCAGATCCTCCGCGGGAAAGACCCAGTACTTC
CDR3aa: CASRSSAGKTQYF

d_gene: -
j_gene: TRBJ2-1
abundance: -
v_gene: TRBV2
CDR3nt: TGTGCCAGCAGGGAGAGGACAAACAATGAGCAGTTCTTC
CDR3aa: CASRERTNNEQFF

d_gene: -
j_gene: TRBJ2-7
abundance: -
v_gene: TRBV6-5
CDR3nt: TGTGCCAGCAGTTACTTGGGCGAGCAGTACTTC
CDR3aa: CASSYLGEQYF

d_gene: -
j_gene: TRBJ2-2
abundance: once
v_gene: TRBV5-5
CDR3nt: TGTGCCAGCAGCTTGGACTGGGGGCGATCGCACACCGGGGAGCTGTTTTTT
CDR3aa: CASSLDWGRSHTGELFF

d_gene: TRBD2
j_gene: TRBJ2-1
abundance: -
v_gene: TRBV7-3
CDR3nt: TGTGCCAGCAGCTTAAGTCTAGCGGGGTACAATGAGCAGTTCTTC
CDR3aa: CASSLSLAGYNEQFF

d_gene: TRBD1
j_gene: TRBJ1-4
abundance: few
v_gene: TRBV5-1
CDR3nt: TGCGCCAGCAGCCCGTCGGGACAGTATGCAACTAATGAAAAACTGTTTTTT
CDR3aa: CASSPSGQYATNEKLFF

d_gene: -
j_gene: TRBJ2-2
abundance: -
v_gene: TRBV30
CDR3nt: TGTGCCTGGGGGGCCTCCCACGGGGAGCTGTTTTTT
CDR3aa: CAWGASHGELFF

d_gene: TRBD2
j_gene: TRBJ2-5
abundance: once
v_gene: TRBV4-3
CDR3nt: TGCGCCAGCAGCCAAGAAGCCGCCCTAGGAGCGGGAGGGGAAGAGACCCAGTACTTC
CDR3aa: CASSQEAALGAGGEETQYF

d_gene: TRBD1
j_gene: TRBJ1-4
abundance: -
v_gene: TRBV2
CDR3nt: TGTGCCAGCAGTCCCGACAGGGGGGTAACTAATGAAAAACTGTTTTTT
CDR3aa: CASSPDRGVTNEKLFF

d_gene: TRBD2
j_gene: TRBJ2-1
abundance: -
v_gene: TRBV9
CDR3nt: TGTGCCAGCAGCGTAACCAGGACTAGCGGTGGCAATGAGCAGTTCTTC
CDR3aa: CASSVTRTSGGNEQFF

d_gene: -
j_gene: TRBJ1-5
abundance: once
v_gene: TRBV20-1
CDR3nt: TGCAGTGCTAGTACCCGATCTGGTCGGCATTTT
CDR3aa: CSASTRSGRHF

d_gene: TRBD1
j_gene: TRBJ1-2
abundance: few
v_gene: TRBV29-1
CDR3nt: TGCAGCGTTCGACTGGGACAGGGGGGTGGCTACACCTTC
CDR3aa: CSVRLGQGGGYTF

d_gene: TRBD2
j_gene: TRBJ2-1
abundance: -
v_gene: TRBV5-1
CDR3nt: TGCGCCAGCAGCGCAACTAGCGGGAGGGCTCTTTCGGCTTTCAATGAGCAGTTCTTC
CDR3aa: CASSATSGRALSAFNEQFF

d_gene: TRBD1
j_gene: TRBJ2-3
abundance: -
v_gene: TRBV5-1
CDR3nt: TGCGCCAGCAGCTTGGATCGGGACAGGGCAACTTATAGCACAGATACGCAGTATTTT
CDR3aa: CASSLDRDRATYSTDTQYF

d_gene: -
j_gene: TRBJ1-1
abundance: -
v_gene: TRBV6-5
CDR3nt: TGTGCCAGCAGTTATATGCGAGGGACTGAAGCTTTCTTT
CDR3aa: CASSYMRGTEAFF

d_gene: -
j_gene: TRBJ2-7
abundance: many
v_gene: TRBV15
CDR3nt: TGTGCCACCAGCAGAGATCGGGCAAGGGGACACGAGCAGTACTTC
CDR3aa: CATSRDRARGHEQYF

d_gene: TRBD2
j_gene: TRBJ2-7
abundance: -
v_gene: TRBV19
CDR3nt: TGTGCCAGTAGTACTAGCGGGACCTACGAGCAGTACTTC
CDR3aa: CASSTSGTYEQYF

d_gene: TRBD1
j_gene: TRBJ2-2
abundance: few
v_gene: TRBV9
CDR3nt: TGTGCCAGCAGCGAGTCAAAGGGACAGGCCTTAAACACCGGGGAGCTGTTTTTT
CDR3aa: CASSESKGQALNTGELFF

d_gene: -
j_gene: TRBJ2-7
abundance: once
v_gene: TRBV4-1
CDR3nt: TGCGCCAGCAGCCAAGTTTCGGTCTTGGGTGGGGAGCAGTACTTC
CDR3aa: CASSQVSVLGGEQYF

d_gene: TRBD1
j_gene: TRBJ2-1
abundance: -
v_gene: TRBV6-1
CDR3nt: TGTGCCAGCAGCCGGGACAGAACCTACAATGAGCAGTTCTTC
CDR3aa: CASSRDRTYNEQFF

d_gene: TRBD1
j_gene: TRBJ2-6
abundance: -
v_gene: TRBV19
CDR3nt: TGTGCCAGTAGTATCGACAGGGGGCGGATTGGGGCCAACGTCCTGACTTTC
CDR3aa: CASSIDRGRIGANVLTF

d_gene: -
j_gene: TRBJ1-1
abundance: -
v_gene: TRBV27
CDR3nt: TGTGCCAGCAGTTTAAATAGCCTTGGGCGGAACTTCATGAACACTGAAGCTTTCTTT
CDR3aa: CASSLNSLGRNFMNTEAFF

d_gene: -
j_gene: TRBJ2-1
abundance: -
v_gene: TRBV18
CDR3nt: TGTGCCAGCTCACCACTTCGGGGCTTGGATGAGCAGTTCTTC
CDR3aa: CASSPLRGLDEQFF

d_gene: -
j_gene: TRBJ2-7
abundance: few
v_gene: TRBV14
CDR3nt: TGTGCCAGCAGCGACAAGGCGTACTGGAGCGAGCAGTACTTC
CDR3aa: CASSDKAYWSEQYF

d_gene: -
j_gene: TRBJ2-1
abundance: -
v_gene: TRBV28
CDR3nt: TGTGCCAGCAGGAGCCCCGAAGGGTACAATGAGCAGTTCTTC
CDR3aa: CASRSPEGYNEQFF

d_gene: -
j_gene: TRBJ2-1
abundance: -
v_gene: TRBV7-6
CDR3nt: TGTGCCAGCGGTTCTTACAATGAGCAGTTCTTC
CDR3aa: CASGSYNEQFF

d_gene: -
j_gene: TRBJ2-5
abundance: -
v_gene: TRBV18
CDR3nt: TGTGCCAGCTCACAGGGACTGGGGGAGACCCAGTACTTC
CDR3aa: CASSQGLGETQYF

d_gene: -
j_gene: TRBJ2-3
abundance: -
v_gene: TRBV7-9
CDR3nt: TGTGCCAGCAGCTTTTGGGTGGAAACAGATACGCAGTATTTT
CDR3aa: CASSFWVETDTQYF

d_gene: -
j_gene: TRBJ1-5
abundance: few
v_gene: TRBV2
CDR3nt: TGTGCCAGCAGTGAAGAGGGACTGAGCAATCAGCCCCAGCATTTT
CDR3aa: CASSEEGLSNQPQHF

d_gene: TRBD2
j_gene: TRBJ2-1
abundance: few
v_gene: TRBV11-3
CDR3nt: TGTGCCAGCAGCTTGGGTAGGACTAGCGAAGACTACAATGAGCAGTTCTTC
CDR3aa: CASSLGRTSEDYNEQFF

d_gene: TRBD2
j_gene: TRBJ2-5
abundance: -
v_gene: TRBV5-4
CDR3nt: TGTGCCACCCAACCGGGGGGGGTGCGGGGCCAAGAGACCCAGTACTTC
CDR3aa: CATQPGGVRGQETQYF

d_gene: TRBD2
j_gene: TRBJ2-2
abundance: -
v_gene: TRBV19
CDR3nt: TGTGCCAGTAGTATGTCATACTGGGAGGGCACCGGGGAGCTGTTTTTT
CDR3aa: CASSMSYWEGTGELFF

d_gene: -
j_gene: TRBJ2-3
abundance: -
v_gene: TRBV7-7
CDR3nt: TGTGCTAGCAGCTTAGACGGGGCCACAGATACGCAGTATTTT
CDR3aa: CASSLDGATDTQYF

d_gene: -
j_gene: TRBJ1-5
abundance: -
v_gene: TRBV28
CDR3nt: TGTGCCAGCAGCGCTCTTAATCAGCCCCAGCATTTT
CDR3aa: CASSALNQPQHF

d_gene: -
j_gene: TRBJ1-4
abundance: -
v_gene: TRBV2
CDR3nt: TGTGCCAGCAGTGAACAAGGCATCGCAACTAATGAAAAACTGTTTTTT
CDR3aa: CASSEQGIATNEKLFF

d_gene: TRBD2
j_gene: TRBJ2-5
abundance: -
v_gene: TRBV6-5
CDR3nt: TGTGCCAGCAGTTGGGGGGGGTTGCATGAGACCCAGTACTTC
CDR3aa: CASSWGGLHETQYF

d_gene: -
j_gene: TRBJ1-4
abundance: -
v_gene: TRBV28
CDR3nt: TGTGCCAGCAGTTTCCTAGGGGCCGAAAAACTGTTTTTT
CDR3aa: CASSFLGAEKLFF

d_gene: -
j_gene: TRBJ1-1
abundance: -
v_gene: TRBV5-1
CDR3nt: TGCGCCAGCAGCGTGACAGCCCTGAACACTGAAGCTTTCTTT
CDR3aa: CASSVTALNTEAFF

d_gene: -
j_gene: TRBJ1-2
abundance: -
v_gene: TRBV5-1
CDR3nt: TGCGCCAGCAGCTTGGAACAGGGAAGAGGCGGCTACACCTTC
CDR3aa: CASSLEQGRGGYTF

d_gene: -
j_gene: TRBJ2-2
abundance: -
v_gene: TRBV28
CDR3nt: TGTGCCAGCAGTTTAGGTCCAGGGCTGACCGGGGAGCTGTTTTTT
CDR3aa: CASSLGPGLTGELFF

d_gene: TRBD1
j_gene: TRBJ1-3
abundance: -
v_gene: TRBV30
CDR3nt: TGTGCCTCAGGGGCAGGGGGCTCGGGAAACACCATATATTTT
CDR3aa: CASGAGGSGNTIYF

d_gene: TRBD2
j_gene: TRBJ2-1
abundance: -
v_gene: TRBV6-5
CDR3nt: TGTGCCAGCAGTTTAACCGGGACTAAAATGACTGAGCAGTTCTTC
CDR3aa: CASSLTGTKMTEQFF